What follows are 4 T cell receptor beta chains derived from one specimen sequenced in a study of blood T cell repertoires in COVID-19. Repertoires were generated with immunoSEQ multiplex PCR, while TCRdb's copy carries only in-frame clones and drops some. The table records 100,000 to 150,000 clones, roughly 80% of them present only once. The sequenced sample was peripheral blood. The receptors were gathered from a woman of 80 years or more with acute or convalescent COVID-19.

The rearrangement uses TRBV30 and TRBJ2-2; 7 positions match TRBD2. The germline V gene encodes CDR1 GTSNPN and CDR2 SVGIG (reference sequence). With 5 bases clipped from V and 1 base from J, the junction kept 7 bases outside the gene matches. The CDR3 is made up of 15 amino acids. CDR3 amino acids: CAWSRLAMNTGELFF. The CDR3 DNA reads TGTGCCTGGTCGCGACTAGCAATGAACACCGGGGAGCTGTTTTTT.

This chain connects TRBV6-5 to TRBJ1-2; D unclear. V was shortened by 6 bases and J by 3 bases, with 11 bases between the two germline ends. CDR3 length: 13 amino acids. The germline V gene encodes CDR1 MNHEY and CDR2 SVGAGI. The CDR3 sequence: CASRDAVDYGYTF. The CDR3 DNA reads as TGTGCCAGCAGGGATGCGGTGGACTATGGCTACACCTTC.

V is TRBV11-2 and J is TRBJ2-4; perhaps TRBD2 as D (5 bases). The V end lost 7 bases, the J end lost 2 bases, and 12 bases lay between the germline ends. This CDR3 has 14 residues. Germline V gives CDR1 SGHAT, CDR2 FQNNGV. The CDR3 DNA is TGTGCCAGCATAAAAGGGAGCTCCAAAAACATTCAGTACTTC. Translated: CASIKGSSKNIQYF. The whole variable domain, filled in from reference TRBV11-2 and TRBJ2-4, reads EAGVAQSPRYKIIEKRQSVAFWCNPISGHATLYWYQQILGQGPKLLIQFQNNGVVDDSQLPKDRFSAERLKGVDSTLKIQPAKLEDSAVYLCASIKGSSKNIQYFGAGTRLSVL.

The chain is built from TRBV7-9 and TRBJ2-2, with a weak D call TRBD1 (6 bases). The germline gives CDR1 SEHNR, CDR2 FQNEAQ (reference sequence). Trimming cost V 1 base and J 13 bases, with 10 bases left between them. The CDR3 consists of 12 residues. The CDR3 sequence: CASSLEGQLLFF. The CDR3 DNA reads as TGTGCCAGCAGCTTAGAAGGACAGTTGCTGTTTTTT.